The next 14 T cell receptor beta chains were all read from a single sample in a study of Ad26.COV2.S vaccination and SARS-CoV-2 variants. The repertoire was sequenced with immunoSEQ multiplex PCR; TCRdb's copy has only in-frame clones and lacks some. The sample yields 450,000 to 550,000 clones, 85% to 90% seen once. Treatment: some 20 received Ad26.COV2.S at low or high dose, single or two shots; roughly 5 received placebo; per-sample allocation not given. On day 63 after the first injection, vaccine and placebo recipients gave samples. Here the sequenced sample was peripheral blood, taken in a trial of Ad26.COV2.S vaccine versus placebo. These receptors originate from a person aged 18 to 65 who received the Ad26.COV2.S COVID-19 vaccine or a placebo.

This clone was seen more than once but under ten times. The chain's CDR3 is CASSPFGDYQPQHF. The CDR3 coding sequence is TGTGCCAGCAGTCCCTTCGGGGATTATCAGCCCCAGCATTTT. The chain uses TRBV27 and TRBJ1-5; D is uncertain. Germline V lookup: CDR1 MNHEY, CDR2 SMNVEV (reference sequence). The CDR3 covers 14 residues. Trimming took off 5 bases at V and 5 bases at J, with 13 bases between the two ends.

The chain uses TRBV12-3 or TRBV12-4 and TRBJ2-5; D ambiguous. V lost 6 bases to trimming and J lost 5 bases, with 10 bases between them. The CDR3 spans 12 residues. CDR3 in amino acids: CASSRIWETQYF. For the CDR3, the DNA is TGTGCCAGCAGCCGGATCTGGGAGACCCAGTACTTC.

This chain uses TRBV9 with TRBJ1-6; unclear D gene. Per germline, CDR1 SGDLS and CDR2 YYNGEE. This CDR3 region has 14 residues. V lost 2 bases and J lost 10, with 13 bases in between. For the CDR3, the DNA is TGTGCCAGCAGCGTGACACCGGTGGAATCACCCCTCCACTTT. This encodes CASSVTPVESPLHF.

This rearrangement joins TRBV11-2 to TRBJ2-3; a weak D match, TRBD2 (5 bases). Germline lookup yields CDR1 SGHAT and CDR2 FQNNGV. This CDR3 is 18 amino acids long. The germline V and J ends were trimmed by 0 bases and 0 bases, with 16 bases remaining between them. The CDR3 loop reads CASSLEEGADSSTDTQYF. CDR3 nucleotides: TGTGCCAGCAGCTTAGAGGAAGGTGCGGACTCTAGCACAGATACGCAGTATTTT.

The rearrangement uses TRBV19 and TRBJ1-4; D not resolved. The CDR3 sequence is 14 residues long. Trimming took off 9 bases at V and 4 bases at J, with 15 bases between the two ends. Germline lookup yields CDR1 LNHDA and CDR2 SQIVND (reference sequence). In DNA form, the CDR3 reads TGTGCCAGCTCACCGGGCCAGGTTAATGAAAAACTGTTTTTT. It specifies CASSPGQVNEKLFF.

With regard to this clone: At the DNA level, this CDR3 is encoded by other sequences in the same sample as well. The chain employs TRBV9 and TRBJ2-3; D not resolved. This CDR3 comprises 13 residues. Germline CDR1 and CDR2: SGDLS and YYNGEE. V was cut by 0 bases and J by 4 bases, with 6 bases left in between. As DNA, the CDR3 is TGTGCCAGCAGCGTAGGAGGCTCAGATACGCAGTATTTT. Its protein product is CASSVGGSDTQYF.

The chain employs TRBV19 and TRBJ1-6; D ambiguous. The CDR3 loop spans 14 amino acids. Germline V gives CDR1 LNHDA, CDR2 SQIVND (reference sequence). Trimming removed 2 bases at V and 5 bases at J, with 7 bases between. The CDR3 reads CASSIPSHNSPLHF. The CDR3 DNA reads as TGTGCCAGTAGTATACCGAGCCATAATTCACCCCTCCACTTT.

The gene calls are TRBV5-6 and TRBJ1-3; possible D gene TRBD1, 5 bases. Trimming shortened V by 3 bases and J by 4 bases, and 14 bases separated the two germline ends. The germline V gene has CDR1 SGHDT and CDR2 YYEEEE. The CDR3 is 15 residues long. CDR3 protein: CASSSLRGDGNTIYF. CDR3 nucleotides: TGTGCCAGCAGCTCCCTAAGAGGGGACGGAAACACCATATATTTT. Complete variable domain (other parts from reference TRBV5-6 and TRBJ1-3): DAGVTQSPTHLIKTRGQQVTLRCSPKSGHDTVSWYQQALGQGPQFIFQYYEEEERQRGNFPDRFSGHQFPNYSSELNVNALLLGDSALYLCASSSLRGDGNTIYFGEGSWLTVV.

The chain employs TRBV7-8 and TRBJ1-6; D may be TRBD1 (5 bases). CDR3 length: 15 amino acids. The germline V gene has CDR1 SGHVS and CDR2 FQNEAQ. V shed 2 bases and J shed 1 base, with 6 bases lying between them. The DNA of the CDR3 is TGTGCCAGCAGCTTACAGGGATCCTATAATTCACCCCTCCACTTT. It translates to CASSLQGSYNSPLHF. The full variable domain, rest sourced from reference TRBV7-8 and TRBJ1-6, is GAGVSQSPRYKVAKRGQDVALRCDPISGHVSLFWYQQALGQGPEFLTYFQNEAQLDKSGLPSDRFFAERPEGSVSTLKIQRTQQEDSAVYLCASSLQGSYNSPLHFGNGTRLTVT.

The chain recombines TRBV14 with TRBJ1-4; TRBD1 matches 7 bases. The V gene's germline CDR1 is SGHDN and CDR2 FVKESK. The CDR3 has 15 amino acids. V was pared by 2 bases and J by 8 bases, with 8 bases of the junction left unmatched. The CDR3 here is CASSQITGVREKLFF. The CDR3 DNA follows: TGTGCCAGCAGCCAAATCACAGGGGTACGGGAAAAACTGTTTTTT.

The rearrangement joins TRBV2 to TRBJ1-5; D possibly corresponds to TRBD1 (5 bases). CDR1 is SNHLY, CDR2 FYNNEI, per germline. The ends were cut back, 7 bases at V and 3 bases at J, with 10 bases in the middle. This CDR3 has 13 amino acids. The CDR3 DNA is TGTGCCAGCAAGGGACGGGTCAATCAGCCCCAGCATTTT. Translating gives CASKGRVNQPQHF.

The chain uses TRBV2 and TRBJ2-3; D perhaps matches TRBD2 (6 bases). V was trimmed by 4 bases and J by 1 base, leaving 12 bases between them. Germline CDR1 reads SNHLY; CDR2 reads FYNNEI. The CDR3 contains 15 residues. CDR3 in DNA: TGTGCCAGCAGTGTAGGGTTAGCGGGCACAGATACGCAGTATTTT. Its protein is CASSVGLAGTDTQYF.

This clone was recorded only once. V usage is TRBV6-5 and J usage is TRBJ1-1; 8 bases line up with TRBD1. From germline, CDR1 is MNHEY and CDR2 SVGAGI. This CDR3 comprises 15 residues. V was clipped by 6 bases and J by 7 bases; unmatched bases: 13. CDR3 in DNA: TGTGCCAGCAGCTCCACAGGGGGGAGGGTTAGTGAAGCTTTCTTT. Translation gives CASSSTGGRVSEAFF.

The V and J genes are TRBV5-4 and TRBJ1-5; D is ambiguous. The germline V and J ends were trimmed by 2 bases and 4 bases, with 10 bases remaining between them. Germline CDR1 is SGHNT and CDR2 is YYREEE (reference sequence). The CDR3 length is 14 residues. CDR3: CASSLSAINQPQHF. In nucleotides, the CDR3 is TGTGCCAGCAGCTTATCGGCGATTAATCAGCCCCAGCATTTT.